The clone carrying this TCR beta chain was detected once. Its specificity is unknown. This entry is derived from a study of neoadjuvant anti-PD-1 for oral cavity cancer. Findings and limits, study-wide: After neoadjuvant nivolumab, PBMC T cell clonality was significantly higher in non-responders than responders.

Profiling relied on immunoSEQ multiplex PCR, and the TCRdb table lists in-frame clones only, not all of them. The table includes more than 6,500 clones, roughly 70% detected once. Time point reported: after neoadjuvant nivolumab, at surgical resection. The sample was PBMCs, taken after nivolumab (anti-PD-1) treatment. This receptor was identified in a person between 35 and 79 years old with oral cavity squamous cell carcinoma.

The CDR3 here is CASRPMGGRADTQYF. The CDR3 coding sequence is TGTGCCAGCAGGCCTATGGGGGGGAGGGCAGATACGCAGTATTTT. J is TRBJ2-3 and V is TRBV6-5; 7 bases match TRBD2. This CDR3 is built from 15 residues. Per the germline V gene, CDR1 is MNHEY and CDR2 is SVGAGI. The J segment lost 4 bases and the V segment lost 6 bases, leaving 10 bases of the junction unmatched.